This T cell receptor (beta chain) was recovered during a study of identical twins. Germline CDR1 reads MNHNS; CDR2 reads SASEGT. The CDR3 runs 12 residues. The germline V and J ends were trimmed by 2 bases and 7 bases, with 8 bases remaining between them. Study conclusions and caveats: Carriage of fewer insertions was seen in abundant cord blood beta clonotypes, whereas memory repertoires showed none. The models gave estimates that fell short of the out-of-frame TCR alpha sharing seen in monozygotic twins. Instead of following the same donors, the conclusions were based on cross-sectional statistical analysis.

This clonotype has ten or more counts. The antigen is unknown. A universal primer site came from template switching; cDNA carried unique molecular identifiers. TCRdb used MiXCR to reprocess the 5' RACE reads, holding one entry per CDR3 protein. The sample comprises 200,000 to 250,000 distinct CDR3 sequences, about 7% of which are singletons, and under 4% rests with the top ten. This same sample was also part of a study on yellow fever vaccine responses in identical twins.

The chain combines TRBV6-1 with TRBJ1-1; no clear D gene. The TCR comes from a woman under 30 in good health. The sample comprised memory (CD45RO+) T cells sorted from blood. The CDR3 here is CASSEHGLEAFF. As DNA, the CDR3 is TGTGCCAGCAGTGAACATGGCCTTGAAGCTTTCTTT.